This T cell receptor beta chain appears in the sequencing data of a study of blood T cells in healthy people across ages. Alongside a J-beta primer mix, a sample-barcoded 5' primer served in a second PCR lasting roughly 7 to 11 cycles. TCRdb passed the 5' RACE reads through MiXCR, listing each CDR3 protein once. The sample has more than 750,000 distinct CDR3 sequences, roughly 28% seen once. Points from the study as a whole: CMV status of donors was unknown, possibly confounding expanded clonotype changes.

Donors each provided about 10 milliliters of peripheral blood. Total RNA, at least 6 micrograms per sample, was extracted from PBMCs. Note on this clonotype: Its antigen is as yet unknown.

These records were also assigned to another study, of T cells of mothers and their children. That paper notes: Comparable shaping of TCR recombination output by thymic selection was observed in related and unrelated pairs.

The sample was blood. The origin of this receptor is a woman in her thirties or forties in good health.

As DNA, the CDR3 is TGCAGTGCTAGAGCCCCTTCAGGGGGCAGTTCACCCCTCCACTTT. This translates into CSARAPSGGSSPLHF. V gene TRBV20-1 combines with J gene TRBJ1-6; 8 bases are a match to TRBD1. V lost 1 base, J lost 9 bases, and 8 bases stayed unmatched. Germline loops: CDR1 DFQATT, CDR2 SNEGSKA (reference sequence). The CDR3 covers 15 residues.